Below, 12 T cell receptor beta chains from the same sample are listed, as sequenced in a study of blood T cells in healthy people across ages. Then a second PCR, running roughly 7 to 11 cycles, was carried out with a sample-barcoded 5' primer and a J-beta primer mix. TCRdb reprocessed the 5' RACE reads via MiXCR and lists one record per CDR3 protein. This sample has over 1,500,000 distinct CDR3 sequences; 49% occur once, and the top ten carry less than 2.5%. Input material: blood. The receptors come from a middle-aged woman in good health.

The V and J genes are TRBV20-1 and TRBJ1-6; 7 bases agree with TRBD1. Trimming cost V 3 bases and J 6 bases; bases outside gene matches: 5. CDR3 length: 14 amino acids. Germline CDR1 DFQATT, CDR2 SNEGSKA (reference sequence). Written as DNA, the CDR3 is TGCAGTGCTAGTGTACAGGGGATTAATTCACCCCTCCACTTT. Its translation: CSASVQGINSPLHF.

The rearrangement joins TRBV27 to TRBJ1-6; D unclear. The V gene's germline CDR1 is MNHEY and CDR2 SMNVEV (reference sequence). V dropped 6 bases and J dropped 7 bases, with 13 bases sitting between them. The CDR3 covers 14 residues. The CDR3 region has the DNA TGTGCCAGCAGCGTGTTAGGGAGGAATTCACCCCTCCACTTT. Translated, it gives CASSVLGRNSPLHF.

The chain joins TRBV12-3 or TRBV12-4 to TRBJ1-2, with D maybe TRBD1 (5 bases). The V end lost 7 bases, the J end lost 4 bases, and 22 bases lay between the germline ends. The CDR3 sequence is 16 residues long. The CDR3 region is CASTKSGRAALYGYTF. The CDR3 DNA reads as TGTGCCAGCACAAAAAGCGGCAGGGCGGCCCTCTATGGCTACACCTTC.

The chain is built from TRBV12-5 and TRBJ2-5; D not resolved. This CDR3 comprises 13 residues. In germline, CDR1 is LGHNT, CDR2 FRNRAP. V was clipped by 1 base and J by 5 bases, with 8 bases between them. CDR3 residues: CASGLGQTETQYF. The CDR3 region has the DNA TGTGCTAGTGGTTTGGGCCAAACGGAGACCCAGTACTTC.

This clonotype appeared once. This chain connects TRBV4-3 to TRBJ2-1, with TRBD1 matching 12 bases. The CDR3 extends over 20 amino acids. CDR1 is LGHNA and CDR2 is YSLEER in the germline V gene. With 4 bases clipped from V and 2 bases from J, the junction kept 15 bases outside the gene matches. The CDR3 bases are TGCGCCAGCAGCCGGTCCGGGACAGGGGGCTCTAGCGGACCCTACAATGAGCAGTTCTTC. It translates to CASSRSGTGGSSGPYNEQFF.

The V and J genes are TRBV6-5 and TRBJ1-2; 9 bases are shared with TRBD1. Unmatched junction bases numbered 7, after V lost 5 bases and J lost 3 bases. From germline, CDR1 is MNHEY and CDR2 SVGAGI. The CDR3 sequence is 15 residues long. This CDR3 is CASSDGTGIDYGYTF. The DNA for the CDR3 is TGTGCCAGCAGTGATGGGACAGGGATTGACTATGGCTACACCTTC.

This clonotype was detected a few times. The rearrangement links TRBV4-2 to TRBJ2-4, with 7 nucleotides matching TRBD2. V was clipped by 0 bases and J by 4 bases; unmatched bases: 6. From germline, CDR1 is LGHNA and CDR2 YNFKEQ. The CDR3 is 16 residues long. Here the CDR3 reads CASSQDWGGRKNIQYF. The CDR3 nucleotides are TGTGCCAGCAGCCAAGATTGGGGAGGGAGGAAAAACATTCAGTACTTC.

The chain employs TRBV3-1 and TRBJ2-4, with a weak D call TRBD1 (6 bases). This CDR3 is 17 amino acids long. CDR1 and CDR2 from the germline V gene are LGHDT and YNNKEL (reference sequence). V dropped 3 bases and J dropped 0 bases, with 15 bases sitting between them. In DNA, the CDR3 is TGTGCCAGCAGCCACCGCCGGGACAAACTAGCCAAAAACATTCAGTACTTC. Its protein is CASSHRRDKLAKNIQYF.

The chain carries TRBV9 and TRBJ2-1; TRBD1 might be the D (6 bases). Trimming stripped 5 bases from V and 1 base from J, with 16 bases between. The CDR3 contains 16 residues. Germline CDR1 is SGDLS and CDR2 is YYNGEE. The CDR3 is CASSYRQGSSYNEQFF. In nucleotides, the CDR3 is TGTGCCAGCAGTTATCGCCAGGGGTCTTCCTACAATGAGCAGTTCTTC.

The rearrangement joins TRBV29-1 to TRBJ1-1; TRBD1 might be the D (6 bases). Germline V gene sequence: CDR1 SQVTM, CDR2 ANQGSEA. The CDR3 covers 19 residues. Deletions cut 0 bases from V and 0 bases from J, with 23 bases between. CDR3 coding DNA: TGCAGCGTTGAAGATCCAAAGCAAGGAGGGGGTGCCATGAACACTGAAGCTTTCTTT. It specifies CSVEDPKQGGGAMNTEAFF.

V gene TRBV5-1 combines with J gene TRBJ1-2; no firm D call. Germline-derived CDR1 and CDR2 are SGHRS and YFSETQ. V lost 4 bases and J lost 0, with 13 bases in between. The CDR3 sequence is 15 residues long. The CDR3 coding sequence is TGCGCCAGCAGCCTCCGGGTCTCATCTAACTATGGCTACACCTTC. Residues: CASSLRVSSNYGYTF.

The CDR3: CASSSRGGASQETQYF. The DNA for the CDR3 is TGCGCCAGCAGCTCTCGCGGGGGGGCGTCGCAAGAGACCCAGTACTTC. The chain joins TRBV5-1 to TRBJ2-5; TRBD2 matches at 9 bases. CDR1 and CDR2 (germline): SGHRS, YFSETQ. This CDR3 spans 16 amino acids. The V segment lost 3 bases and the J segment 2 bases; nucleotides outside the gene matches: 8.